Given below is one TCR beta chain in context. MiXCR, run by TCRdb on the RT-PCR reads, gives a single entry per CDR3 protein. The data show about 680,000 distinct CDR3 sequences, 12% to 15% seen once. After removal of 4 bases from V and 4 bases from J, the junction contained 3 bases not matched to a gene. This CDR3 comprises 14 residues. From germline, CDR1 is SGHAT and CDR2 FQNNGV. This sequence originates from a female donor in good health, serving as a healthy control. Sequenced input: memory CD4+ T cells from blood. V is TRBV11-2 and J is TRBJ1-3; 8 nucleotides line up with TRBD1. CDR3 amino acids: CASSSQGEGNTIYF. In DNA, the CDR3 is TGTGCCAGCAGCTCACAGGGGGAAGGAAACACCATATATTTT.